This paragraph reports one T cell receptor beta chain. This sample stems from a study of cytomegalovirus exposure and HLA in healthy donors. Study summary: Clustering assigned about 80% of the approximately 400 genotyped donors to the Caucasian-associated ancestry cluster.

J gave up 2 bases and V 6 bases, and 21 bases lay outside the gene matches. The CDR3 contains 19 residues. Germline assignment: CDR1 MNHEY and CDR2 SMNVEV (reference sequence). Primers: 60 Vbeta forward and 13 Jbeta reverse. The protocol was immunoSEQ multiplex PCR, while the TCRdb copy is restricted to in-frame clones and leaves out a portion. The sample consists of about 59,000 clones, about four fifths of them appearing once. Sequenced: PBMCs. The source is a woman aged 40 to 49 in good health and CMV-seronegative. This sequence joins TRBV27 and TRBJ2-7, with 8 bases fitting TRBD2. CDR3 in amino acids: CASSPRGSLRLAQTYEQYF. The CDR3 coding sequence is TGTGCCAGCAGCCCCAGAGGCAGTCTGAGACTAGCGCAAACCTACGAGCAGTACTTC.